This TCR beta chain was identified in a study of T cell responses to AZD1222 COVID-19 vaccine. Generated by immunoSEQ multiplex PCR, the TCRdb table keeps only in-frame clones and is missing some. The sample lists about 110,000 clones, just under 95% occurring once. General study points: Donors in the cohort were predominantly white British and more often female, and clonal diversity was possibly underestimated.

The V gene lost 3 bases and the J gene lost 6 bases, with 12 bases spanning the gap. From germline, CDR1 is LGHNA and CDR2 YSLEER. The CDR3 sequence is 15 residues long. Remarks on this clone: Its antigen is not known.

Combined were second doses at about 4 or about 12 weeks. The specimen was peripheral blood, collected 28 days after the second AZD1222 dose. This clonotype was sampled from an adult who received the AZD1222 COVID-19 vaccine. The V call is TRBV4-3, the J call TRBJ1-6, with no clear D. CDR3 in DNA: TGCGCCAGCAGCCAGTACAGTACGGTTAATTCACCCCTCCACTTT. Protein: CASSQYSTVNSPLHF.